This is a list of T cell receptor beta chains from one sample in a study of T cells expressing NK-cell markers. TCRdb re-called the 5' RACE reads; every CDR3 protein appears as one record, without DNA. In all, the sample yields roughly 380,000 distinct CDR3 sequences. Sequenced sample: blood T cells: a sorted CD56 or NKG2C T cell subset, CD4+ or CD8+ T cells, or bulk PBMC T cells (not recorded which). These receptors were obtained from a man aged 18 to 69 in good health. CDR3s include the opening cysteine and the closing phenylalanine or tryptophan.

TRBJ1-1	TRBV5-5	CASSLALIGNTEAFF
TRBJ2-1	TRBV12-3/TRBV12-4	CASRPPSRGPNNEQFF
TRBJ2-1	TRBV29-1	CSVGAGRGSYNEQFF
TRBJ1-1	TRBV7-8	CASSLDRPARNTEAFF
TRBJ2-1	TRBV28	CASSPVGYEQFF
TRBJ1-6	TRBV6-5	CASSYSVTYNSPLHF
TRBJ1-3	TRBV12-3/TRBV12-4	CASSQTGYENTIYF
TRBJ2-1	TRBV7-3	CASSSGRQNEQFF
TRBJ2-3	TRBV5-6	CASSLALGTSGASTDTQYF
TRBJ2-5	TRBV19	CASRPRGGQTYQETQYF
TRBJ2-3	TRBV10-2	CASRPRGGDFVDTQYF
TRBJ2-1	TRBV20-1	CSAPDKSSYNEQFF
TRBJ1-2	TRBV4-1	CASSQEYGYTF
TRBJ2-3	TRBV7-2	CASSSRQGARLDTQYF
TRBJ2-4	TRBV20-1	CSAKGLKNIQYF
TRBJ2-4	TRBV7-2	CASSTQGAKNIQYF
TRBJ2-3	TRBV7-8	CASTSTWIQNTDTQYF
TRBJ2-5	TRBV20-1	CSALDRAKTQYF
TRBJ2-1	TRBV20-1	CSARDRGQVYNEQFF
TRBJ2-1	TRBV11-2	CASSFPGTSGGANNEQFF
TRBJ2-7	TRBV20-1	CSATGGDRNPRYEQYF
TRBJ1-2	TRBV12-3/TRBV12-4	CASSPLGHRDWLGYTF
TRBJ2-1	TRBV12-3/TRBV12-4	CASSFGGAANEQFF